This T cell receptor (beta chain) was observed in a study of T cells in Graves' hyperthyroidism and ophthalmopathy. Study-wide context: It was at initial diagnosis, before any treatment, that peripheral blood was collected.

This CDR3 is 14 amino acids long. Trimming shortened V by 1 base and J by 1 base, and 4 bases separated the two germline ends. Germline CDR1 reads LGHDT; CDR2 reads YNNKEL (reference sequence). TCR beta CDR3 regions were amplified from RNA. First-round RT-PCR targeting the TCR CDR3 was performed with the HTBI primer set. TCRdb analysed the multiplex PCR reads with MiXCR anew, one entry per CDR3 protein. Of around 700,000 distinct CDR3 sequences detected, 18% appear once; the ten largest clones hold approximately 16%. This clonotype was found many times. The antigen is undetermined. General study results and limits: Blood shared most expanded thyroid clonotypes above 0.001.

The sequence was collected from a woman aged 50 to 60 with Graves' hyperthyroidism that later progressed to Graves' ophthalmopathy. The rearrangement joins TRBV3-1 to TRBJ2-2, with D uncertain. The sample consisted of blood. The CDR3 DNA follows: TGTGCCAGCAGCCAAGTCGAGAACACCGGGGAGCTGTTTTTT. Translation gives CASSQVENTGELFF.